These 13 T cell receptor beta chains share one sample of origin, sequenced in a study of human T cells and chemical hapten exposure. TCRdb re-called the RACE reads with MiXCR, one entry per CDR3 protein. The profile covers 110,000 to 150,000 distinct CDR3 sequences, with roughly 12% appearing a single time and 1.2% to 1.5% taken by the ten largest. The sample's time point: patch test 2, 6 weeks after DPC sensitization. Indicated treatment: therapeutic diphenylcyclopropenone sensitization with weekly scalp DPC. The starting material was whole blood, obtained in connection with sensitization to the hapten diphenylcyclopropenone (DPC). All receptors come from a woman aged 45 to 65 with alopecia areata. Some clones in this sample may be carry-over from other donors' samples.

V usage is TRBV10-1 and J usage is TRBJ1-6; D might be TRBD1 (6 bases). The CDR3 is made up of 13 amino acids. The germline V and J ends were trimmed by 6 bases and 8 bases, with 11 bases remaining between them. Germline V gene sequence: CDR1 WNHNN, CDR2 SYGVQD (reference sequence). The CDR3 region is CASSSGVDSPLHF. CDR3 nucleotide sequence: TGCGCCAGCAGCTCAGGGGTGGATTCACCCCTCCACTTT.

The J gene is TRBJ2-5, the V gene TRBV29-1; D is perhaps TRBD1 (5 bases). CDR3 length: 12 amino acids. The germline V gene encodes CDR1 SQVTM and CDR2 ANQGSEA. The CDR3 loop reads CSAFQGEKTQYF. CDR3 sequence (DNA): TGCAGTGCTTTCCAGGGCGAAAAGACCCAGTACTTC.

There are a few counts of this clonotype. This CDR3 is CASSLDGPGTSGTNEQFF. CDR3 in DNA: TGTGCCAGCAGCTTAGATGGCCCCGGGACTAGCGGAACCAATGAGCAGTTCTTC. The chain employs TRBV11-3 and TRBJ2-1; 11 nucleotides agree with TRBD2. This CDR3 is built from 18 residues. CDR1 and CDR2 (germline): SGHNT, YENEEA. V was pared by 0 bases and J by 6 bases, with 10 bases of the junction left unmatched.

This clonotype was recorded many times. This sequence joins TRBV12-3 or TRBV12-4 and TRBJ1-6; 9 bases align to TRBD1. V lost 6 bases, J lost 7 bases, and 4 bases stayed unmatched. The CDR3 length is 14 residues. The CDR3 reads CASSRDRDNSPLHF. CDR3 DNA: TGTGCCAGCAGCCGGGACAGGGACAATTCACCCCTCCACTTT.

V is TRBV7-2 and J is TRBJ2-1; D tentatively reads TRBD1 or TRBD2 (5 bases each). Germline V lookup: CDR1 SGHTA, CDR2 FQGNSA. V was trimmed by 5 bases and J by 9 bases, leaving 17 bases between them. The CDR3 loop spans 14 amino acids. The CDR3 sequence: CASSPPGASVEQFF. The DNA of the CDR3 is TGTGCCAGCAGCCCCCCCGGGGCGAGCGTTGAGCAGTTCTTC. Full variable domain (remainder filled in from reference TRBV7-2 and TRBJ2-1): GAGVSQSPSNKVTEKGKDVELRCDPISGHTALYWYRQSLGQGLEFLIYFQGNSAPDKSGLPSDRFSAERTGGSVSTLTIQRTQQEDSAVYLCASSPPGASVEQFFGPGTRLTVL.

This clonotype has ten or more counts. The chain uses TRBV7-3 and TRBJ2-3; possibly TRBD2 for D (6 bases). The CDR3 is made up of 15 amino acids. Germline CDR1 SGHTA, CDR2 FQGTGA. The V gene lost 5 bases and the J gene lost 1 base, with 13 bases spanning the gap. The CDR3 DNA reads TGTGCCAGCAGCCTCTCTAGCGCGGGCACAGATACGCAGTATTTT. Its protein product is CASSLSSAGTDTQYF.

At least ten counts were recorded for this clonotype. The V gene is TRBV7-2, the J gene TRBJ2-3, with D maybe TRBD1 (7 bases). Looked up from germline, CDR1 is SGHTA and CDR2 is FQGNSA. V gave up 5 bases and J gave up 7 bases, with 22 bases separating them. CDR3 length: 16 amino acids. The CDR3, as DNA: TGTGCCAGCAGCAAGCAGGGGGGTAGCGGCGCGAATACGCAGTATTTT. Translating it yields CASSKQGGSGANTQYF. Full variable domain (outside the CDR3, taken from reference TRBV7-2 and TRBJ2-3): GAGVSQSPSNKVTEKGKDVELRCDPISGHTALYWYRQSLGQGLEFLIYFQGNSAPDKSGLPSDRFSAERTGGSVSTLTIQRTQQEDSAVYLCASSKQGGSGANTQYFGPGTRLTVL.

In this sample, this clonotype turned up a few times. V gene TRBV27 combines with J gene TRBJ2-5; tentative D call: TRBD2 (6 bases). CDR3 length equals 15 residues. V lost 5 bases to trimming and J lost 4 bases, with 17 bases between them. Germline assignment: CDR1 MNHEY and CDR2 SMNVEV (reference sequence). The CDR3 DNA follows: TGTGCCAGCAGTCCCAGGCGGGCGGAGGGAGAGACCCAGTACTTC. Protein: CASSPRRAEGETQYF.

This clonotype was recorded at least ten times. The gene calls are TRBV3-1 and TRBJ2-7, with 12 bases lining up with TRBD1. The CDR3 covers 17 residues. CDR1 is LGHDT, CDR2 YNNKEL, per germline (reference sequence). V shed 3 bases and J 0 bases; nucleotides not matched to a gene: 6. CDR3 in DNA: TGTGCCAGCAGCCATGGGACAGGGGGCCGCAGCTCCTACGAGCAGTACTTC. As protein: CASSHGTGGRSSYEQYF.

A few counts support this clonotype. The chain couples TRBV7-9 to TRBJ2-3; 8 bases align to TRBD2. V gave up 4 bases and J gave up 3 bases; unmatched junction bases: 6. Germline loops: CDR1 SEHNR, CDR2 FQNEAQ (reference sequence). The CDR3 has 15 amino acids. CDR3 residues: CASSSSGSRTDTQYF. For the CDR3, the DNA is TGTGCCAGCAGCTCCAGCGGGAGTCGGACAGATACGCAGTATTTT.

This clonotype was recorded a few times. The V and J genes are TRBV28 and TRBJ2-7; no clear D gene. Germline lookup yields CDR1 MDHEN and CDR2 SYDVKM. The V end lost 6 bases, the J end lost 4 bases, and 10 bases lay between the germline ends. The CDR3 runs 12 residues. DNA of the CDR3: TGTGCCAGCAGGGTGGGGTCGTACGAGCAGTACTTC. It is translated as CASRVGSYEQYF.

The chain uses TRBV7-9 and TRBJ1-2; possibly TRBD1 for D (6 bases). CDR1 SEHNR and CDR2 FQNEAQ come from the germline V gene (reference sequence). The CDR3 sequence is 14 residues long. Trimming stripped 2 bases from V and 5 bases from J, with 12 bases between. The CDR3 here is CASSLNHREYGYTF. The CDR3 DNA follows: TGTGCCAGCAGCTTAAACCACAGGGAGTATGGCTACACCTTC.

The sample holds many counts of this clonotype. The chain carries TRBV12-3 or TRBV12-4 and TRBJ2-5, with 9 positions matching TRBD1. Trimming cost V 5 bases and J 5 bases; bases outside gene matches: 9. CDR3 length: 15 residues. CDR3: CASSPGQGLQETQYF. The DNA for the CDR3 is TGTGCCAGCAGTCCAGGACAGGGGCTACAGGAGACCCAGTACTTC.